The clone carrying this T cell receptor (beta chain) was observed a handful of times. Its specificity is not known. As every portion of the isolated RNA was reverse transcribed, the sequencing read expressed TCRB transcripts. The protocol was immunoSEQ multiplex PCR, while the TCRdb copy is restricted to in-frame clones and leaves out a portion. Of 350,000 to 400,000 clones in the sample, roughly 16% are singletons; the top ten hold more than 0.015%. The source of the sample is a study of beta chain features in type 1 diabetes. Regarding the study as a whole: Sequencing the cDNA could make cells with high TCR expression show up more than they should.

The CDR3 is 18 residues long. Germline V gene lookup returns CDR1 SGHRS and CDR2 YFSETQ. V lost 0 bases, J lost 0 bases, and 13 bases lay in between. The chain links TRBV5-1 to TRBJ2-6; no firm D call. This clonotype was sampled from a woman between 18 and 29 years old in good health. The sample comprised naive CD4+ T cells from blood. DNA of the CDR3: TGCGCCAGCAGCTTGGGAGGCCTGAGGAACTCTGGGGCCAACGTCCTGACTTTC. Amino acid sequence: CASSLGGLRNSGANVLTF.